A selection of T cell receptor beta chains follows, all from one sample in a study of blood T cell repertoires in COVID-19. TCRdb keeps only in-frame clones here, not all; method: immunoSEQ multiplex PCR. The sample comprises 94,000 or so clones, roughly 84% of which are singletons, and 25% rests with the top ten. Sequencing was carried out using peripheral blood. Receptor source: a man between 60 and 70 years old with acute or convalescent COVID-19. CDR3s include the opening cysteine and the closing phenylalanine or tryptophan. A D gene is named only where the DNA matches it firmly. Clone size, where shown, is once, few, many, or a class for clones that have expanded.

. | TRBJ1-5 | . | TRBV6-5 | CASKSGQPQHF | TGTGCCAGCAAATCGGGGCAGCCCCAGCATTTT
TRBD1 | TRBJ1-2 | . | TRBV18 | CASSPTSRTGAAVYGYTF | TGTGCCAGCTCACCTACTTCAAGAACAGGGGCAGCGGTCTATGGCTACACCTTC
. | TRBJ2-5 | . | TRBV9 | CASSVAGIYQETQYF | TGTGCCAGCAGCGTAGCAGGGATTTACCAAGAGACCCAGTACTTC
. | TRBJ2-1 | . | TRBV7-9 | CASSSGPPYNEQFF | TGTGCCAGCAGCTCAGGGCCCCCCTACAATGAGCAGTTCTTC
TRBD1 | TRBJ2-3 | once | TRBV28 | CASSSPGTGGDTQYF | TGTGCCAGCAGTTCACCTGGGACAGGGGGTGATACGCAGTATTTT
. | TRBJ2-6 | . | TRBV13 | CASKVLGAGANVLTF | TGTGCCAGCAAGGTATTAGGGGCTGGGGCCAACGTCCTGACTTTC
. | TRBJ2-3 | . | TRBV28 | CASSFAGSTDTQYF | TGTGCCAGCAGTTTCGCGGGGAGCACAGATACGCAGTATTTT
. | TRBJ2-7 | . | TRBV9 | CASSVGKHSYEQYF | TGTGCCAGCAGCGTAGGTAAGCACTCCTACGAGCAGTACTTC
. | TRBJ2-5 | few | TRBV9 | CASSGGQGWVETQYF | TGTGCCAGCAGCGGAGGCCAGGGTTGGGTTGAGACCCAGTACTTC
TRBD1 | TRBJ1-4 | . | TRBV7-2 | CASSLQGAGEKLFF | TGTGCCAGCAGCTTACAGGGGGCGGGTGAAAAACTGTTTTTT
TRBD2 | TRBJ2-1 | . | TRBV7-2 | CASSLARGLAVYNEQFF | TGTGCCAGCAGCTTAGCGCGGGGACTAGCGGTATACAATGAGCAGTTCTTC
TRBD2 | TRBJ2-1 | . | TRBV7-2 | CASSVTGTSGYNEQFF | TGTGCCAGCAGCGTAACCGGGACTAGCGGGTACAATGAGCAGTTCTTC
. | TRBJ1-6 | . | TRBV5-6 | CASSSGRGNSPLHF | TGTGCCAGCAGCAGTGGAAGGGGGAATTCACCCCTCCACTTT
. | TRBJ1-5 | . | TRBV18 | CASSPPSARGNQPQHF | TGTGCCAGCTCACCACCGTCGGCGAGGGGCAATCAGCCCCAGCATTTT
. | TRBJ2-3 | many | TRBV9 | CASSKGHAITDTQYF | TGTGCCAGCAGCAAGGGACACGCTATCACAGATACGCAGTATTTT
. | TRBJ1-1 | few | TRBV5-5 | CASSQQRMNTEAFF | TGTGCCAGCAGCCAACAGAGAATGAACACTGAAGCTTTCTTT
TRBD1 | TRBJ1-1 | . | TRBV28 | CASSPRTGKGAFF | TGTGCCAGCAGTCCGCGGACAGGGAAAGGTGCTTTCTTT
TRBD2 | TRBJ2-1 | . | TRBV9 | CASSVVRTSSYNEQFF | TGTGCCAGCAGCGTAGTGAGGACTAGCTCCTACAATGAGCAGTTCTTC
. | TRBJ2-4 | . | TRBV19 | CASSIGGHPKNIQYF | TGTGCCAGTAGTATAGGAGGTCACCCCAAAAACATTCAGTACTTC
TRBD1 | TRBJ2-1 | . | TRBV5-1 | CASALGTGLREGVMKQFF | TGCGCCAGCGCCCTAGGGACAGGGCTAAGGGAGGGGGTAATGAAGCAGTTCTTC
. | TRBJ2-1 | many | TRBV4-2 | CASSQEFPAAGRKFF | TGTGCCAGCAGCCAAGAGTTCCCCGCGGCGGGACGGAAGTTCTTC
. | TRBJ2-7 | . | TRBV28 | CASSTTHPRGEQYF | TGTGCCAGCAGTACTACACACCCTCGGGGGGAGCAGTACTTC
TRBD1 | TRBJ2-2 | few | TRBV10-2 | CASRRDSANTGELFF | TGCGCCAGCAGGAGGGACAGCGCGAACACCGGGGAGCTGTTTTTT
TRBD1 | TRBJ2-1 | once | TRBV19 | CASSTRTGPPYSNEQFF | TGTGCCAGTAGTACCCGGACAGGACCCCCTTACAGCAATGAGCAGTTCTTC
. | TRBJ1-2 | . | TRBV4-3 | CASSQDHRVKTNYGYTF | TGCGCCAGCAGCCAAGACCACAGGGTGAAAACTAACTATGGCTACACCTTC
. | TRBJ2-1 | . | TRBV6-2/TRBV6-3 | CASSYSGASGGNEQFF | TGTGCCAGCAGTTACTCGGGGGCTAGCGGCGGTAATGAGCAGTTCTTC
. | TRBJ2-3 | . | TRBV6-1 | CASSELTDTQYF | TGTGCCAGCAGTGAACTCACAGATACGCAGTATTTT
. | TRBJ1-1 | . | TRBV2 | CASGVSMNTEAFF | TGTGCCAGCGGAGTCTCTATGAACACTGAAGCTTTCTTT
TRBD1 | TRBJ1-6 | few | TRBV7-3 | CASSRGQGNSPLHF | TGTGCCAGCAGCCGTGGACAGGGAAATTCACCCCTCCACTTT
. | TRBJ2-7 | . | TRBV19 | CASSITRDSSYEQYF | TGTGCCAGTAGTATAACCCGGGACTCGTCCTACGAGCAGTACTTC
. | TRBJ1-2 | . | TRBV6-5 | CASTPFGANYGYTF | TGTGCCAGCACTCCGTTCGGAGCTAACTATGGCTACACCTTC
. | TRBJ1-4 | once | TRBV7-9 | CASSLPDKTNEKLFF | TGTGCCAGCAGCTTACCAGACAAAACTAATGAAAAACTGTTTTTT
. | TRBJ2-3 | . | TRBV7-2 | CASSPGQVQDTQYF | TGTGCCAGCAGCCCCGGACAAGTTCAGGATACGCAGTATTTT
. | TRBJ2-7 | . | TRBV6-2/TRBV6-3 | CASSSQRIYEQYF | TGTGCCAGCAGCTCACAGAGAATCTACGAGCAGTACTTC
. | TRBJ2-5 | . | TRBV15 | CATSKQGGRETQYF | TGTGCCACCAGCAAGCAGGGAGGTAGAGAGACCCAGTACTTC
TRBD1 | TRBJ1-3 | . | TRBV6-5 | CASSYSADRAGNTIYF | TGTGCCAGCAGTTACTCGGCGGACAGGGCTGGAAACACCATATATTTT
. | TRBJ1-6 | . | TRBV27 | CASSSLVRSFQSSYNSPLHF | TGTGCCAGCAGTTCGTTAGTTCGGAGCTTTCAAAGCTCCTATAATTCACCCCTCCACTTT
. | TRBJ2-2 | . | TRBV12-3/TRBV12-4 | CASNRNTGELFF | TGTGCCAGCAATAGGAACACCGGGGAGCTGTTTTTT
. | TRBJ1-6 | few | TRBV15 | CATSRDRQASPLHF | TGTGCCACCAGCAGAGATCGTCAGGCTTCACCCCTCCACTTT
. | TRBJ1-1 | once | TRBV7-8 | CASSLAPGGRGNTEAFF | TGTGCCAGCAGCTTAGCGCCGGGAGGGCGGGGCAACACTGAAGCTTTCTTT
. | TRBJ2-7 | . | TRBV7-6 | CASSPRAATILYEQYF | TGTGCCAGCAGCCCCCGAGCGGCAACGATTTTATACGAGCAGTACTTC
. | TRBJ2-5 | . | TRBV2 | CASSGESVGGETQYF | TGTGCCAGCAGTGGGGAGTCCGTGGGGGGAGAGACCCAGTACTTC
TRBD1 | TRBJ2-5 | . | TRBV5-4 | CASSSKDRGPIETQYF | TGTGCCAGCAGCTCCAAAGACAGGGGGCCGATAGAGACCCAGTACTTC
TRBD1 | TRBJ2-7 | . | TRBV28 | CASSLDRFYEQYF | TGTGCCAGCAGTCTGGACAGGTTCTACGAGCAGTACTTC
. | TRBJ2-1 | once | TRBV6-5 | CAVVLGLTYNEQFF | TGTGCCGTGGTCTTGGGGCTAACCTACAATGAGCAGTTCTTC
. | TRBJ1-6 | . | TRBV11-2 | CASSLVPGRTYNSPLHF | TGTGCCAGCAGCTTAGTCCCAGGCAGGACCTATAATTCACCCCTCCACTTT
TRBD2 | TRBJ2-3 | . | TRBV7-2 | CASSFSGARTDTQYF | TGTGCCAGCAGCTTTAGCGGGGCCCGCACAGATACGCAGTATTTT
. | TRBJ2-1 | . | TRBV5-6 | CASSAGYEQFF | TGTGCCAGCAGCGCCGGGTATGAGCAGTTCTTC
. | TRBJ2-5 | . | TRBV6-5 | CASSPRGVTQYF | TGTGCCAGCAGCCCGAGAGGCGTGACCCAGTACTTC
TRBD1 | TRBJ2-5 | . | TRBV4-1 | CASSQVPGGSKETQYF | TGCGCCAGCAGCCAAGTACCAGGGGGTAGTAAAGAGACCCAGTACTTC
TRBD1 | TRBJ1-5 | . | TRBV7-2 | CASSPRPSTGGNQPQHF | TGTGCCAGCAGCCCACGCCCCAGCACAGGGGGCAATCAGCCCCAGCATTTT
TRBD1 | TRBJ2-7 | . | TRBV27 | CASRPWTGGDYEQYF | TGTGCCAGCAGGCCTTGGACAGGGGGGGACTACGAGCAGTACTTC
. | TRBJ1-6 | few | TRBV5-1 | CASSSGIYNSPLHF | TGCGCCAGCAGTTCCGGGATCTATAATTCACCCCTCCACTTT
TRBD2 | TRBJ2-2 | . | TRBV28 | CASSPGGPTGELFF | TGTGCCAGCAGTCCGGGGGGGCCGACCGGGGAGCTGTTTTTT
. | TRBJ1-5 | . | TRBV21-1 | CASSKAATRGYQPQHF | TGTGCCAGCAGCAAAGCGGCGACTAGGGGATATCAGCCCCAGCATTTT